The clone carrying this T cell receptor (beta chain) showed up many times. Its antigen is still unknown. The lymph nodes were axillary draining lymph nodes from breast cancer patients. The sample originates from a study of breast tumors, draining lymph nodes, adjacent tissues. Study observations and caveats: Tumor TCR diversity was below lymph nodes but above nontumor tissue. Tumor T cell lymph node origin was a supported hypothesis, not proven. Findings are consistent with lymph node origin and intratumoral expansion of most tumor T cells. Luminal-like breast cancer showed significantly higher tumor–nontumor repertoire similarity than basal-like.

TCRdb re-called the multiplex PCR reads with MiXCR, one entry per CDR3 protein. The sample lists 120,000 to 150,000 distinct CDR3 sequences; approximately 30% were seen once. Germline assignment: CDR1 ENHRY and CDR2 SYGVKD. Deletions cut 2 bases from V and 4 bases from J, with 9 bases between. The CDR3 contains 13 residues. Sequences were obtained from axillary lymph node tissue. The chain couples TRBV10-3 to TRBJ2-7; no clear D gene. The receptor comes from a female donor with breast cancer. Some clones in this sample may be carry-over from other donors' samples. The CDR3 nucleotides read TGTGCCATCAGTGAGAACTTTGGATACGAGCAGTACGTC. Protein: CAISENFGYEQYV.